This T cell receptor beta chain was obtained from a study of regulatory T cells in long-lasting Graves disease. The authors built TCR beta libraries using iRepertoire HTBI primers and Arm-PCR of CDR3 regions. TCRdb re-called the multiplex PCR reads through MiXCR, storing one row per CDR3 protein. The sample shows a few hundred thousand distinct CDR3 sequences, over 20% of them seen only once. Sample time point: newly diagnosed GD, antithyroid drugs for less than 3 months. PBMC-derived RNA was used for the TCR library. Diagnoses of Graves' disease were made by American Thyroid Association guidelines. From germline, CDR1 is LNHNV and CDR2 YYDKDF (reference sequence). V lost 5 bases and J lost 0, with 19 bases in between. This CDR3 is 17 amino acids long. Findings and caveats of the study: Segments TRBV28, TRBJ1-2 and TRBJ2-5 showed preferential usage in persistent disease. Newly diagnosed patients shared about a thousand public clonotypes; persistent patients shared around 2,500. Newly diagnosed patients had higher TCR diversity than persistent Graves' patients did.

This clonotype was found many times. Its antigen is unidentified. The TCR originated in a female donor with Graves disease. The material sequenced was peripheral blood mononuclear cells (PBMCs), taken at new diagnosis, from a patient treated with antithyroid drugs. The chain has TRBV15 and TRBJ2-5; D may be TRBD2 (6 bases). This CDR3 reads CATSARGGAMYQETQYF. CDR3 in DNA: TGTGCCACCAGCGCAAGGGGCGGGGCCATGTACCAAGAGACCCAGTACTTC.